Below are 12 T cell receptor beta chains sequenced from a single sample in a study of glioma-infiltrating T cells after dendritic cell vaccination. Time point indicated: after dendritic cell vaccination, including at tumor progression/relapse. Repertoires were generated with immunoSEQ multiplex PCR, while TCRdb's copy carries only in-frame clones and drops some. The sample has some 110,000 clones, 90% seen once; the top ten hold 2.7%. The sample was blood, taken after dendritic cell vaccination. These receptor sequences come from a human donor with glioblastoma.

This chain links TRBV5-5 with TRBJ1-1, with D uncertain. CDR1 is SGHKS, CDR2 YYEKEE, per germline (reference sequence). V was shortened by 6 bases and J by 5 bases, with 14 bases between the two germline ends. There are 13 residues in the CDR3. The CDR3: CASTPGVGTEAFF. CDR3 nucleotides: TGTGCCAGCACCCCAGGTGTTGGGACTGAAGCTTTCTTT. Supplemented by reference TRBV5-5 and TRBJ1-1, the full variable domain reads DAGVTQSPTHLIKTRGQQVTLRCSPISGHKSVSWYQQVLGQGPQFIFQYYEKEERGRGNFPDRFSARQFPNYSSELNVNALLLGDSALYLCASTPGVGTEAFFGQGTRLTVV.

V is TRBV28 and J is TRBJ2-7; 9 bases map to TRBD1. Per germline, CDR1 MDHEN and CDR2 SYDVKM. The CDR3 contains 14 residues. V shed 6 bases, J shed 3 bases, and the junction held 6 bases outside the gene matches. The CDR3 loop reads CASSPTGGVYEQYF. The CDR3 nucleotides read TGTGCCAGCAGCCCTACAGGGGGCGTCTACGAGCAGTACTTC.

The chain has TRBV5-1 and TRBJ1-2; tentatively, D is TRBD1 (5 bases). Between the trimmed V and J ends, which lost 3 bases and 8 bases, there was a span of 17 bases. Germline-derived CDR1 and CDR2 are SGHRS and YFSETQ. The CDR3 runs 14 residues. The CDR3 bases are TGCGCCAGCAGCTCGACTGGGGCCAGGTTGGGCTACACCTTC. Translating gives CASSSTGARLGYTF.

Concerning this clone itself: At one end, the junction sequence differs from germline, possibly due to a read error. The sample has other DNA sequences that encode this CDR3 too. The chain couples TRBV4-2 to TRBJ1-6, with 8 bases identical to TRBD1. The CDR3 extends over 15 amino acids. The germline V gene encodes CDR1 LGHNA and CDR2 YNFKEQ. CDR3 sequence: CASSLPDRANSPLHF. DNA for the CDR3: TGTGCCAGCAGCCTCCCGGACAGGGCTAATTCCCCCCTCCACTTT.

This chain uses TRBV18 with TRBJ2-2, with no clear D. V was pared by 3 bases and J by 2 bases, with 10 bases between. The CDR3 loop spans 15 amino acids. Germline-derived CDR1 and CDR2 are KGHSH and LQKENI. CDR3 in amino acids: CASSPAYGNTGELFF. The CDR3 DNA reads as TGTGCCAGCTCACCCGCGTATGGTAACACCGGGGAGCTGTTTTTT. Full variable domain (rest looked up from reference TRBV18 and TRBJ2-2): NAGVMQNPRHLVRRRGQEARLRCSPMKGHSHVYWYRQLPEEGLKFMVYLQKENIIDESGMPKERFSAEFPKEGPSILRIQQVVRGDSAAYFCASSPAYGNTGELFFGEGSRLTVL.

This clone occurred many times. The same CDR3 also results from other DNA sequences found in this sample. This sequence joins TRBV5-1 and TRBJ1-5, with TRBD1 as a possible D gene (5 bases). Germline loops: CDR1 SGHRS, CDR2 YFSETQ. The CDR3 length is 15 residues. V lost 1 base and J 1 base, leaving 9 bases between the germline ends. The CDR3 loop is CASSLMAGSNQPQHF. The CDR3 DNA reads TGCGCCAGCAGCTTGATGGCAGGGAGCAATCAGCCCCAGCATTTT.

The J gene is TRBJ1-6, the V gene TRBV14, with D possibly matching TRBD1 (5 bases). V was trimmed by 2 bases and J by 7 bases, leaving 9 bases between them. Germline V gene sequence: CDR1 SGHDN, CDR2 FVKESK. This CDR3 has 14 amino acids. CDR3 protein: CASSQQGYNSPLHF. The CDR3 DNA sequence: TGTGCCAGCAGCCAACAGGGCTACAATTCACCCCTCCACTTT.

The V call is TRBV6-5, the J call TRBJ1-2; 10 bases line up with TRBD1. V shed 2 bases and J 6 bases; nucleotides not matched to a gene: 6. The CDR3 sequence is 15 residues long. Germline CDR1 and CDR2: MNHEY and SVGAGI. The CDR3: CASSYRPGQGNGYTF. The CDR3 DNA reads TGTGCCAGCAGTTACCGCCCGGGACAGGGGAATGGCTACACCTTC.

The V gene is TRBV5-1, the J gene TRBJ2-7; 8 bases agree with TRBD1. The CDR3 totals 15 residues. J lost 2 bases, V lost 1 base, and 5 bases had no gene match. Germline V gene data show CDR1 as SGHRS and CDR2 as YFSETQ. The CDR3 spells CASSLWSGGPYEQYF. The CDR3 coding sequence is TGCGCCAGCAGCTTGTGGTCAGGGGGCCCCTACGAGCAGTACTTC.

The J gene is TRBJ2-3, the V gene TRBV19; the D is unclear. V lost 7 bases to trimming and J lost 4 bases, with 6 bases between them. CDR1 and CDR2 (germline): LNHDA, SQIVND (reference sequence). The CDR3 has 11 amino acids. The CDR3 loop is CASTNADTQYF. The CDR3 DNA reads TGTGCCAGTACTAATGCAGATACGCAGTATTTT.

The chain has TRBV6-1 and TRBJ1-5; D is possibly TRBD1 (5 bases). The CDR3 has 16 amino acids. Trimming shortened V by 1 base and J by 4 bases, and 14 bases separated the two germline ends. CDR1 is MNHNS and CDR2 is SASEGT in the germline V gene. The CDR3 DNA is TGTGCCAGCAGTGAAGAGAGGACATTAGAAAATCAGCCCCAGCATTTT. This sequence encodes CASSEERTLENQPQHF.

Points on this clone: A read error may account for a junction end that differs from germline. The chain carries TRBV7-7 and TRBJ2-5; possibly TRBD2 for D (5 bases). The CDR3 runs to 13 residues. Germline V gene lookup returns CDR1 SSHAT and CDR2 FNYEAQ (reference sequence). For the CDR3, the DNA is TGTGCTAGCAGCTTCGACTACCGAGAGACCCAGTACTTC. It translates to CASSFDYRETQYF.